The entry below describes one TCR beta chain. Profiled with immunoSEQ multiplex PCR; TCRdb holds only in-frame clones, not every one. Its table records about 31,000 clones. This record belongs to a study of T cells in women clearing cervical HPV infection. The sequenced sample was blood buffy coat. This TCR derives from a woman aged 18-69 years with a cervical HPV16 infection that either progressed to CIN3+ or cleared (not recorded which).

The CDR3 DNA, read in part, is TGCGCCAGCCGGGACAGGGGTGATGGC. Amino acids: CASRDRGDG. The whole CDR3 protein is CASRDRGDGYTF. The J gene is TRBJ1-2, the V gene TRBV5-1; 10 bases are shared with TRBD1. The read ends 3 residues early relative to the CDR3; the germline J gene fills the gap. After removal of 7 bases from V and 6 bases from J, the junction contained 3 bases not matched to a gene. The CDR3 length is 12 residues. Germline loops: CDR1 SGHRS, CDR2 YFSETQ. The full variable domain, completed using reference TRBV5-1 and TRBJ1-2, is KAGVTQTPRYLIKTRGQQVTLSCSPISGHRSVSWYQQTPGQGLQFLFEYFSETQRNKGNFPGRFSGRQFSNSRSEMNVSTLELGDSALYLCASRDRGDGYTFGSGTRLTVV.